Described below is a single TCR beta chain sequence and its context. The antigen remains undetermined. The data derive from a study of T cell responses to AZD1222 COVID-19 vaccine. The study's findings and limits: Breadth and depth of Spike-specific TCRs rose after two AZD1222 doses.

Assay used: immunoSEQ multiplex PCR; TCRdb lists only in-frame clones, some missing. This sample has about 120,000 clones; approximately 90% occur once, and the top ten carry approximately 12%. The ends were cut back, 3 bases at V and 2 bases at J, with 12 bases in the middle. This CDR3 spans 14 amino acids. Germline values: CDR1 SGDLS, CDR2 YYNGEE. This receptor was taken from an adult in good health. This specimen consisted of peripheral blood, obtained on day 0 of MenACWY control vaccination. V is TRBV9 and J is TRBJ2-7, with a possible D match to TRBD1 (6 bases). CDR3 protein: CASSAGTQTYEQYF. The CDR3 DNA follows: TGTGCCAGCAGCGCCGGGACACAGACCTACGAGCAGTACTTC.